Each of the 18 T cell receptor beta chains below was sequenced from the same sample in a study of cytomegalovirus exposure and HLA in healthy donors. Researchers ran the PCR with 60 Vbeta and 13 Jbeta primers. The data were produced by immunoSEQ multiplex PCR, yet TCRdb's version contains in-frame clones alone and is incomplete. The sample carries about 110,000 clones, roughly 70% recorded once. Sequenced sample: PBMCs. These receptors all stem from a woman in her thirties or forties in good health and CMV-seropositive.

V usage is TRBV5-6 and J usage is TRBJ2-3; TRBD1 matches at 7 bases. The CDR3 totals 15 residues. CDR1 SGHDT and CDR2 YYEEEE come from the germline V gene. J gave up 2 bases and V 4 bases, and 7 bases lay outside the gene matches. The CDR3 loop is CASSPTGPNTDTQYF. The DNA of the CDR3 is TGTGCCAGCAGCCCGACAGGGCCCAACACAGATACGCAGTATTTT.

Comments on this clone: This sample also contains other DNA sequences that code for the same CDR3. The V and J genes are TRBV30 and TRBJ1-5; D ambiguous. CDR3 length: 13 residues. Germline CDR1 and CDR2: GTSNPN and SVGIG (reference sequence). Trimming took off 0 bases at V and 2 bases at J, with 5 bases between the two ends. CDR3 sequence: CAWSVRGNQPQHF. The CDR3, as DNA: TGTGCCTGGAGTGTACGGGGCAATCAGCCCCAGCATTTT.

The genes are TRBV5-1 and TRBJ1-1; 7 bases fit TRBD1. This CDR3 contains 15 residues. CDR1 and CDR2 from the germline V gene are SGHRS and YFSETQ. Trimming took 4 bases from V and 2 from J; bases not matched to a gene: 8. The CDR3 nucleotides read TGCGCCAGCAGCCCGAGGGACAGTTATAACACTGAAGCTTTCTTT. It encodes CASSPRDSYNTEAFF. The full variable domain, in which reference TRBV5-1 and TRBJ1-1 provide the parts outside the CDR3, is KAGVTQTPRYLIKTRGQQVTLSCSPISGHRSVSWYQQTPGQGLQFLFEYFSETQRNKGNFPGRFSGRQFSNSRSEMNVSTLELGDSALYLCASSPRDSYNTEAFFGQGTRLTVV.

The chain combines TRBV2 with TRBJ1-5, with D possibly being TRBD1 (6 bases). Between the trimmed V and J ends, which lost 5 bases and 4 bases, there was a span of 15 bases. Germline values: CDR1 SNHLY, CDR2 FYNNEI. CDR3 length: 15 residues. CDR3 loop: CASSWAGTTNQPQHF. The CDR3 nucleotides are TGTGCCAGCAGTTGGGCCGGGACAACTAATCAGCCCCAGCATTTT. Supplemented by reference TRBV2 and TRBJ1-5, the full variable domain reads EPEVTQTPSHQVTQMGQEVILRCVPISNHLYFYWYRQILGQKVEFLVSFYNNEISEKSEIFDDQFSVERPDGSNFTLKIRSTKLEDSAMYFCASSWAGTTNQPQHFGDGTRLSIL.

The chain uses TRBV4-3 and TRBJ2-6; possible D gene TRBD2, 6 bases. Germline V gives CDR1 LGHNA, CDR2 YSLEER. This CDR3 spans 16 amino acids. Between the trimmed V and J ends, which lost 7 bases and 1 base, there was a span of 14 bases. CDR3 DNA: TGCGCCAGCACCTCGGGAGCTCAATCTGGGGCCAACGTCCTGACTTTC. This translates into CASTSGAQSGANVLTF.

This chain uses TRBV18 with TRBJ2-1, with 11 bases lining up with TRBD2. The CDR3 has 18 amino acids. In germline, CDR1 is KGHSH, CDR2 LQKENI. The V and J ends lost 2 bases and 7 bases, in that order; junction bases with no gene match: 13. CDR3 sequence (DNA): TGTGCCAGCTCACCATTACCTAGCGGGGGGACGGGTCGGAATGAGCAGTTCTTC. Encoded protein: CASSPLPSGGTGRNEQFF.

The genes are TRBV7-9 and TRBJ1-1; D perhaps matches TRBD1 (6 bases). From germline, CDR1 is SEHNR and CDR2 FQNEAQ (reference sequence). V shed 1 base and J shed 6 bases, with 9 bases lying between them. This CDR3 spans 13 amino acids. CDR3 sequence reads: CASSLEGGAEAFF. The CDR3 DNA follows: TGTGCCAGCAGCTTAGAAGGGGGTGCTGAAGCTTTCTTT.

The chain carries TRBV12-5 and TRBJ1-2, with D unresolved. V lost 3 bases and J lost 8, with 16 bases in between. The germline gives CDR1 LGHNT, CDR2 FRNRAP. The CDR3 runs 14 residues. This chain's CDR3 is CASGLRRAERGYTF. DNA of the CDR3: TGTGCTAGTGGTTTAAGGAGAGCCGAGAGAGGCTACACCTTC.

CDR3 amino acids: CASSHRTQANYGYTF. The DNA of the CDR3 is TGTGCCAGCAGTCACCGGACACAAGCTAACTATGGCTACACCTTC. This sequence joins TRBV6-5 and TRBJ1-2; possibly TRBD1 for D (5 bases). The CDR3 extends over 15 amino acids. V shed 5 bases and J shed 0 bases, with 13 bases lying between them. CDR1 is MNHEY, CDR2 SVGAGI, per germline.

The chain combines TRBV2 with TRBJ2-5; 14 positions agree with TRBD2. The V gene's germline CDR1 is SNHLY and CDR2 FYNNEI. With 7 bases clipped from V and 13 bases from J, the junction kept 8 bases outside the gene matches. The CDR3 covers 13 residues. Here the CDR3 DNA reads TGTGCCAGCACTGGGGGGACTAGCGGGGGCCCGTACTTC. Protein sequence: CASTGGTSGGPYF.

Many counts were recorded for this clone. The genes are TRBV29-1 and TRBJ1-4; D ambiguous. This CDR3 is 12 amino acids long. In germline, CDR1 is SQVTM, CDR2 ANQGSEA. CDR3 protein: CTVTGTNEKLFF. The CDR3 DNA is TGCACCGTGACGGGGACTAATGAAAAACTGTTTTTT.

The V call is TRBV5-1, the J call TRBJ2-7; 7 bases fit TRBD1. Germline V CDR1 and CDR2: SGHRS, YFSETQ. The CDR3 consists of 15 residues. The ends lost 0 bases at V and 3 bases at J; junction bases unmatched: 6. CDR3 in DNA: TGCGCCAGCAGCTTGGAAGTAGGGGGCATCTACGAGCAGTACTTC. Protein sequence: CASSLEVGGIYEQYF.

This clone was detected a few times. V gene TRBV7-6 combines with J gene TRBJ1-1; a possible D gene is TRBD1 (6 bases). CDR1 and CDR2 (germline): SGHVS, FNYEAQ. V was trimmed by 5 bases and J by 5 bases, leaving 12 bases between them. The CDR3 covers 13 residues. CDR3 DNA: TGTGCCAGCAGCAAGCAGGGGTGGACTGAAGCTTTCTTT. It specifies CASSKQGWTEAFF.

V usage is TRBV18 and J usage is TRBJ2-3; 10 bases are shared with TRBD1. Germline CDR1 KGHSH, CDR2 LQKENI. This CDR3 is 15 amino acids long. The V gene end was trimmed by 6 bases and the J gene end by 5 bases; junction bases not matched to a gene: 8. Here the CDR3 DNA reads TGTGCCAGCTCGCCGGGACAGGGGAGGGGAGATACGCAGTATTTT. The encoded protein is CASSPGQGRGDTQYF.

The V and J genes are TRBV5-1 and TRBJ1-5; TRBD1 matches 9 bases. Per germline, CDR1 SGHRS and CDR2 YFSETQ. Trimming cost V 0 bases and J 7 bases; bases outside gene matches: 8. The CDR3 is 16 residues long. CDR3 DNA: TGCGCCAGCAGCTTGGCGGGGACAGGGAGCGGCCAGCCCCAGCATTTT. This sequence encodes CASSLAGTGSGQPQHF.

The chain employs TRBV30 and TRBJ2-2, with 8 bases identical to TRBD2. The ends lost 3 bases at V and 4 bases at J; junction bases unmatched: 1. Germline V CDR1 and CDR2: GTSNPN, SVGIG (reference sequence). The CDR3 has 13 amino acids. The chain's CDR3 is CAWSGGATGELFF. In nucleotides, the CDR3 is TGTGCCTGGAGCGGGGGGGCCACCGGGGAGCTGTTTTTT.

The chain has TRBV9 and TRBJ2-5; 7 nucleotides agree with TRBD2. Germline loops: CDR1 SGDLS, CDR2 YYNGEE. V dropped 4 bases and J dropped 3; count of bases not matched to a gene: 6. This CDR3 comprises 14 residues. The CDR3 loop is CASSPGTTEETQYF. CDR3 bases: TGTGCCAGCAGCCCTGGGACTACCGAAGAGACCCAGTACTTC. Looking up the rest from reference TRBV9 and TRBJ2-5 gives the full variable domain: DSGVTQTPKHLITATGQRVTLRCSPRSGDLSVYWYQQSLDQGLQFLIQYYNGEERAKGNILERFSAQQFPDLHSELNLSSLELGDSALYFCASSPGTTEETQYFGPGTRLLVL.

This clone was seen once. The junction departs from the called germline gene at one end, perhaps through a read error. This rearrangement joins TRBV11-2 to TRBJ2-6; no firm D call. The germline gives CDR1 SGHAT, CDR2 FQNNGV. The CDR3 extends over 17 amino acids. The CDR3 DNA sequence: TGTGCCGGCAGCTTAGAGGCACCCAGCTCTGGGGCCAACGTCCTGACTTTC. The encoded protein is CAGSLEAPSSGANVLTF.